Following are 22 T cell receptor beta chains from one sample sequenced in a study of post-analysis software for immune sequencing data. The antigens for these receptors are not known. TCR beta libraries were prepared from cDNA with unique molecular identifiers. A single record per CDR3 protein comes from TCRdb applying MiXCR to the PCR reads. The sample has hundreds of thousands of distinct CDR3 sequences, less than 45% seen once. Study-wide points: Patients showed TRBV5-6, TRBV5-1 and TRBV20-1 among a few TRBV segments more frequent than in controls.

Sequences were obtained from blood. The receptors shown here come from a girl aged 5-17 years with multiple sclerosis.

CDR3 DNA: TGCAGCGAATCATCCGGGACGGTAAACTCGGGTGGCTACACCTTC. Its protein product is CSESSGTVNSGGYTF. This rearrangement joins TRBV29-1 to TRBJ1-2, with D perhaps matching TRBD1 (5 bases). The CDR3 totals 15 residues. V lost 7 bases to trimming and J lost 7 bases, with 25 bases between them. CDR1 and CDR2 from the germline V gene are SQVTM and ANQGSEA.

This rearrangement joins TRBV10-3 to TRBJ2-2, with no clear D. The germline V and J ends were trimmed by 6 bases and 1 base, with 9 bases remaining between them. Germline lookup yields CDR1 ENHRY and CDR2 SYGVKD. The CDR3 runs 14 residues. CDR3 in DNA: TGTGCCATCAGACCCTCGGTGAACACCGGGGAGCTGTTTTTT. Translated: CAIRPSVNTGELFF.

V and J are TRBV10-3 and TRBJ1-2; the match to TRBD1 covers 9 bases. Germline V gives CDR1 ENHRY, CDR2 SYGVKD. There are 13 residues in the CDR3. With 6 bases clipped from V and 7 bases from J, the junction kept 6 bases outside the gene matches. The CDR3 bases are TGTGCCATCAGGGAAACAGGGGGCGTTGGCTACACCTTC. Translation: CAIRETGGVGYTF.

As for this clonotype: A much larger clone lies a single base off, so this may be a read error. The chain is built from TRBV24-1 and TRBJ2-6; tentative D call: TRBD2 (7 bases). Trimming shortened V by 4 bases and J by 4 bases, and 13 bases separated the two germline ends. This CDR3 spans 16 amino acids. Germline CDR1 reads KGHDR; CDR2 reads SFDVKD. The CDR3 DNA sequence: TGTGCCACCAGTGACCGGGGGGCTCAGGGGGCCAACGTCCTGACTTTC. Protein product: CATSDRGAQGANVLTF.

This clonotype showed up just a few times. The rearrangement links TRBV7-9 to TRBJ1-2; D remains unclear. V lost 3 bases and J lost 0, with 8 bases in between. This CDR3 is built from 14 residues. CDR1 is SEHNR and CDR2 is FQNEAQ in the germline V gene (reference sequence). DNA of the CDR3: TGTGCCAGCAGCTTTGTGGCAGCTAACTATGGCTACACCTTC. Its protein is CASSFVAANYGYTF.

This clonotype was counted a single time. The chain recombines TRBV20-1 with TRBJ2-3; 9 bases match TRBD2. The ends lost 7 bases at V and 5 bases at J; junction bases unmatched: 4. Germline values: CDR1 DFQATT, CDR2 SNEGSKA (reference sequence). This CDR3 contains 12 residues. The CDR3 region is CSVKREVDTQYF. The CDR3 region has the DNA TGCAGTGTTAAGCGGGAGGTAGATACGCAGTATTTT.

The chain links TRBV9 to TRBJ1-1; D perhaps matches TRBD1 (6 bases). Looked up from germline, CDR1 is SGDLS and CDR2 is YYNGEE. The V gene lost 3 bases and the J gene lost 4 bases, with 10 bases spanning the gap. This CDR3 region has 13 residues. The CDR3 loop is CASSAEGGTEAFF. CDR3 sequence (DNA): TGTGCCAGCAGCGCCGAGGGGGGCACTGAAGCTTTCTTT.

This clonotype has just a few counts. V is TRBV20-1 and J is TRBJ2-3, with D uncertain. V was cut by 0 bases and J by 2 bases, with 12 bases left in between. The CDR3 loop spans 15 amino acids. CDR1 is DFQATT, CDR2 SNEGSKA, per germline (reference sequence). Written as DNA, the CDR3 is TGCAGTGCTAGAGATTATCAGCGATCCACAGATACGCAGTATTTT. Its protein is CSARDYQRSTDTQYF.

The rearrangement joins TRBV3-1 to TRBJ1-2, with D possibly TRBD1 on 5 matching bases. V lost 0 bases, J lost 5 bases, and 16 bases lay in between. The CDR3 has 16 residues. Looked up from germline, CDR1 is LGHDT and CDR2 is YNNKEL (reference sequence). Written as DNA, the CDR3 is TGTGCCAGCAGCCAAGACTTTGCAGGGATTGGTTATGGCTACACCTTC. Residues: CASSQDFAGIGYGYTF.

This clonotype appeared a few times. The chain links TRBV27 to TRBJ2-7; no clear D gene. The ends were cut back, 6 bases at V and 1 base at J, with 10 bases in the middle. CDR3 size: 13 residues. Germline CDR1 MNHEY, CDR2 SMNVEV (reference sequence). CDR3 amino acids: CASSPDMSYEQYF. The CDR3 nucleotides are TGTGCCAGCAGCCCCGATATGTCCTACGAGCAGTACTTC.

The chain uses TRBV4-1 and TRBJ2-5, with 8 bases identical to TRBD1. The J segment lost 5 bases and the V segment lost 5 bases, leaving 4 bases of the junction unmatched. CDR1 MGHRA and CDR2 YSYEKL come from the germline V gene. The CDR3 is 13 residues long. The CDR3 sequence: CASSYRGRETQYF. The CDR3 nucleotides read TGCGCCAGCAGCTACAGGGGGAGGGAGACCCAGTACTTC.

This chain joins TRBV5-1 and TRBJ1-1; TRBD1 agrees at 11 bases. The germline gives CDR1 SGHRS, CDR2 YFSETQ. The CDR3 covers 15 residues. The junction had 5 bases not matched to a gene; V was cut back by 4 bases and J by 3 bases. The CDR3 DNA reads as TGCGCCAGCAGCCCCGGACAGGGGGCGGACACTGAAGCTTTCTTT. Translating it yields CASSPGQGADTEAFF.

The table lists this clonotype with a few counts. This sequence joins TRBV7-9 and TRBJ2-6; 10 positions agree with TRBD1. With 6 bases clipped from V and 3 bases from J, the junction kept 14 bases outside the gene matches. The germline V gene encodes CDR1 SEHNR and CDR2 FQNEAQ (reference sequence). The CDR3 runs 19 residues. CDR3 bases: TGTGCCAGCAGTGGCCCCGGGACAGGGGCCCTCAGTGGGGCCAACGTCCTGACTTTC. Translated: CASSGPGTGALSGANVLTF.

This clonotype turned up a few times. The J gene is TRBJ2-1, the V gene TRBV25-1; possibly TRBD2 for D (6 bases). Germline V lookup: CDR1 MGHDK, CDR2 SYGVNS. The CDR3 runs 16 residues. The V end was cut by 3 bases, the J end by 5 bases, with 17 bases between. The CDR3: CASSEYGSWGDNEQFF. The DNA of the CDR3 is TGTGCCAGCAGTGAGTATGGTAGTTGGGGGGACAATGAGCAGTTCTTC.

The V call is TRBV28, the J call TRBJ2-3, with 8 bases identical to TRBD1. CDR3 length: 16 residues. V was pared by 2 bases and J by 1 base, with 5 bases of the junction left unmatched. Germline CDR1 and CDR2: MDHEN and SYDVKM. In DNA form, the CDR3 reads TGTGCCAGCAGTTTACAGGGGGCGCGGGGCACAGATACGCAGTATTTT. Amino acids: CASSLQGARGTDTQYF.

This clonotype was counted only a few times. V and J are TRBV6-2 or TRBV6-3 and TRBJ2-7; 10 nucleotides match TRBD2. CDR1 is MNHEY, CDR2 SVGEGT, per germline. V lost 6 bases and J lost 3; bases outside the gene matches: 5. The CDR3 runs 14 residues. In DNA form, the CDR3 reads TGTGCCAGCAGACCTCTAGCGGGAGTCTACGAGCAGTACTTC. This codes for CASRPLAGVYEQYF.

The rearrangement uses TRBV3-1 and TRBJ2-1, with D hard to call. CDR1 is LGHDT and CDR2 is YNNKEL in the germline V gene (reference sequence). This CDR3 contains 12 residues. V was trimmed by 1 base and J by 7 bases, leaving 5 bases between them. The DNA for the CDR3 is TGTGCCAGCAGCCAAGCACGGAATGAGCAGTTCTTC. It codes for CASSQARNEQFF.

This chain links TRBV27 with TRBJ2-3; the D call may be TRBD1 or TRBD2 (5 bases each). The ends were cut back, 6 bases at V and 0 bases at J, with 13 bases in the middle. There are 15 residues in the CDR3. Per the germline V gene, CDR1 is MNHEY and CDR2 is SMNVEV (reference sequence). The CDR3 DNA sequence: TGTGCCAGCAGCTTAATCCGGGACAGCACAGATACGCAGTATTTT. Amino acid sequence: CASSLIRDSTDTQYF.

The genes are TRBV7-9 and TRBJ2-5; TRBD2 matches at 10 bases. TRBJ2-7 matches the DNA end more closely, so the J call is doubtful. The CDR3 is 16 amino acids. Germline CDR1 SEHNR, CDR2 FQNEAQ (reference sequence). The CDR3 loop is CASSLSSGLADYEQYF. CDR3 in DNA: TGTGCCAGCAGCTTATCTTCCGGACTAGCGGACTACGAGCAGTACTTC.

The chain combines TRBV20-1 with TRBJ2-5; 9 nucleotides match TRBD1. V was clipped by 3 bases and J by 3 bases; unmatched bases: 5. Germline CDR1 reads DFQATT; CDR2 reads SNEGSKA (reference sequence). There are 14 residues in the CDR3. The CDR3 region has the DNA TGCAGTGCTAGGCGGGACAGGGTTAAAGAGACCCAGTACTTC. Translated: CSARRDRVKETQYF.

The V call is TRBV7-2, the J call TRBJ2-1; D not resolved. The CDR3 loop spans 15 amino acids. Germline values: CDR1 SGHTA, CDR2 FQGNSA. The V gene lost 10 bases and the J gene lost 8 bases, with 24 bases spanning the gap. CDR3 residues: CAINQNQKAGHEQFF. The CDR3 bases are TGTGCCATCAACCAGAACCAGAAGGCCGGGCATGAGCAGTTCTTC.

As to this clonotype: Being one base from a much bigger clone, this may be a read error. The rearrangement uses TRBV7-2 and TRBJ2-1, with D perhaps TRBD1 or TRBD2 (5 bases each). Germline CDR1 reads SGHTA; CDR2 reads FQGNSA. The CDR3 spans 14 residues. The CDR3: CASSPWGRLNGQFF. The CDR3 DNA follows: TGTGCCAGCAGCCCCTGGGGACGCCTCAATGGGCAGTTCTTC.